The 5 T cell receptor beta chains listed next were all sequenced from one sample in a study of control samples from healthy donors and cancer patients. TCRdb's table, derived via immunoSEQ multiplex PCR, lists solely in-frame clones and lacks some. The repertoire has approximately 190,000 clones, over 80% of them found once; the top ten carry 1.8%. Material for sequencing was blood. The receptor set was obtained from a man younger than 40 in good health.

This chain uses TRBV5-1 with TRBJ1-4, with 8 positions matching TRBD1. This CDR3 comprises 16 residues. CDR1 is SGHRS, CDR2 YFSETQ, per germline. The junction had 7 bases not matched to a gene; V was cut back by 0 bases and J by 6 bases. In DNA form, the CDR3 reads TGCGCCAGCAGCTTGGCCGGACAGGGAGGGCATGAAAAACTGTTTTTT. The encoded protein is CASSLAGQGGHEKLFF.

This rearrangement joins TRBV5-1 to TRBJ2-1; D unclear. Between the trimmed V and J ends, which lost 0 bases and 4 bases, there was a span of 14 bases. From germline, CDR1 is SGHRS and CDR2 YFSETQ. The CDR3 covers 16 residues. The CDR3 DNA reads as TGCGCCAGCAGCTTGGACGGGCTCGTGGGATACAATGAGCAGTTCTTC. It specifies CASSLDGLVGYNEQFF.

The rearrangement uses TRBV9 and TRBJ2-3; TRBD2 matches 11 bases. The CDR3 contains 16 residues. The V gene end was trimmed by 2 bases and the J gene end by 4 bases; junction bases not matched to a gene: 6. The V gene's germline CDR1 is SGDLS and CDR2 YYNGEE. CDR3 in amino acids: CASSVSGGASADTQYF. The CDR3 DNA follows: TGTGCCAGCAGCGTTAGCGGGGGGGCCAGCGCAGATACGCAGTATTTT.

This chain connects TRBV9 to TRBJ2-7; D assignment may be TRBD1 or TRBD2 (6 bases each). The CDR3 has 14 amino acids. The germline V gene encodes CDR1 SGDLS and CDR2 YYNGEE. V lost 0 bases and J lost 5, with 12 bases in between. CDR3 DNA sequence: TGTGCCAGCAGCGTAGCAGGGGACTCGGACGAGCAGTACTTC. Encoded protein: CASSVAGDSDEQYF.

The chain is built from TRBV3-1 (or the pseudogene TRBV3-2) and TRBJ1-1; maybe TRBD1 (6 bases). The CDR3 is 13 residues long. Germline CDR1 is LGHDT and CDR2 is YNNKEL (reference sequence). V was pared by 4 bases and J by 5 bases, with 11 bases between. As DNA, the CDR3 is TGTGCCAGCAGCCGCGGACAGATAACTGAAGCTTTCTTT. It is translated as CASSRGQITEAFF.